The T cell receptor (beta chain) under discussion was sequenced for a study of shared clonotypes between healthy human individuals. Adult donors, all healthy and HIV-negative, had no recent acute infections or vaccinations. From CD4+ cells came CD45RA+ naive and CD45RA-negative memory subsets. Genomic DNA (from each subset) was split evenly across several immunoSEQ plates. The data were produced by immunoSEQ multiplex PCR, yet TCRdb's version contains in-frame clones alone and is incomplete. The sample contains under 1,100,000 clones, under 80% of which appear only once. Germline V gene lookup returns CDR1 PRHDT and CDR2 FYEKMQ (reference sequence). The V end lost 3 bases, the J end lost 4 bases, and 15 bases lay between the germline ends. This CDR3 is 15 amino acids long.

The sequence was obtained from a man between 18 and 29 years old in good health. This rearrangement joins TRBV13 to TRBJ1-1; possible D gene TRBD1, 6 bases. The material sequenced was memory CD4+ T cells sorted from blood. As to subset: CD45RA-negative fraction. CDR3 region: CASSFLQGKGTEAFF. Written as DNA, the CDR3 is TGTGCCAGCAGCTTCCTACAGGGCAAGGGCACTGAAGCTTTCTTT.